Listed below are T cell receptor beta chains from one sample, sequenced in a study of T cells in Graves' hyperthyroidism and ophthalmopathy. One entry per CDR3 protein, called by TCRdb with MiXCR from the multiplex PCR reads. Of about 610,000 distinct CDR3 sequences in the sample, 15% to 20% were seen once. Sequenced sample: blood. The origin of the receptors is a woman in her thirties or forties with Graves' ophthalmopathy. The CDR3 runs from the conserved cysteine through the conserved F or W. D genes are given only for firm matches. The size entry is marked missing in some rows and otherwise reads once, few, many or a size class.

clone_size,d_call,j_call,v_call,cdr3_nt,cdr3_aa
many,NA,TRBJ2-7,TRBV28,TGTGCCAGCATAGATGAAGGTGGAGGGTACGAGCAGTACTTC,CASIDEGGGYEQYF
many,TRBD2,TRBJ2-2,TRBV11-2,TGTGCCAGCAGCACACGAGTTACGGGACTAGGTGCCGGGGAGCTGTTTTTT,CASSTRVTGLGAGELFF
many,TRBD2,TRBJ2-3,TRBV18,TGTGCCAGCTCACCACAGACTAGCGGGAATACAGATACGCAGTATTTT,CASSPQTSGNTDTQYF
many,NA,TRBJ1-1,TRBV18,TGTGCCAGCTCCGAATTGGTGAACACTGAAGCTTTCTTT,CASSELVNTEAFF
few,TRBD2,TRBJ2-1,TRBV7-2,TGTGCCAGCAGTTCGACTAGCGGGCCCTACAATGAGCAGTTCTTC,CASSSTSGPYNEQFF
many,TRBD2,TRBJ2-7,TRBV20-1,TGCAGTGCCCCGTCCGGGACTAGCGACCACGAGCAGTACTTC,CSAPSGTSDHEQYF
few,TRBD1,TRBJ1-5,TRBV28,TGTGCCAGCTCGAAATTGACAGGGACCTATCAGCCCCAGCATTTT,CASSKLTGTYQPQHF
many,NA,TRBJ2-1,TRBV30,TGTGCCTGGAGTGTCACGGGCGATGAGCAGTTCTTC,CAWSVTGDEQFF
NA,TRBD1,TRBJ1-1,TRBV20-1,TGCAGTGCTAGAGTAGGGCAGGGGGGGGAGAGGACTGAAGCTTTCTTT,CSARVGQGGERTEAFF
many,NA,TRBJ2-1,TRBV7-9,TGTGCCAGCAGCTTAGGGACAGTAGCCTACAATGAGCAGTTCTTC,CASSLGTVAYNEQFF
NA,NA,TRBJ1-6,TRBV5-1,TGCGCCAGCAGCGCCAGCGGGGGAGGAAGTTCGCCCCTCCACTTT,CASSASGGGSSPLHF
NA,NA,TRBJ1-3,TRBV12-5,TGTGCTAGTGGTTTGGTACGAGGGACGAGCTCTGGAAACACCATATATTTT,CASGLVRGTSSGNTIYF
few,TRBD1,TRBJ2-1,TRBV12-3/TRBV12-4,TGTGCCAGCATCCCCGGAGGACAGGTTACCTACAATGAGCAGTTCTTC,CASIPGGQVTYNEQFF
NA,NA,TRBJ2-6,TRBV7-6,TGTGCCAGCAGCTTAGTTTGGGCCAACGTCCTGACTTTC,CASSLVWANVLTF
many,TRBD1,TRBJ2-5,TRBV5-1,TGCGCCAGCAGCTCCGGGACAGCAATCGGGGAGACCCAGTACTTC,CASSSGTAIGETQYF
NA,NA,TRBJ2-1,TRBV7-3,TGTGCCACCCTCTGGCCGGGGAGCACCTACAATGAGCAGTTCTTC,CATLWPGSTYNEQFF
many,NA,TRBJ1-2,TRBV5-1,TGCGCCAGCAGCTTGGACGGACTGGGCTATGGCTACACCTTC,CASSLDGLGYGYTF
many,NA,TRBJ2-5,TRBV2,TGTGCCAGCAGTGAAAGGGTCCGGCAAGAGACCCAGTACTTC,CASSERVRQETQYF
many,NA,TRBJ2-5,TRBV6-6,TGTGCCAGCAGTTACAGTTTTATGGGGGAGGAGACCCAGTACTTC,CASSYSFMGEETQYF
many,TRBD2,TRBJ2-2,TRBV28,TGTGCCAGCCTACTAGCGGGGCAGTCTTTGAACACCGGGGAGCTGTTTTTT,CASLLAGQSLNTGELFF
NA,NA,TRBJ2-2,TRBV3-1,TGTGCCACCAAGGGATCCCCCTCGGGAGACGGACCCGGGGAGCTGTTTTTT,CATKGSPSGDGPGELFF
few,NA,TRBJ2-2,TRBV6-1,TGTGCCAGCAGGCTAAACAGGGACACCGGGGAGCTGTTTTTT,CASRLNRDTGELFF
many,NA,TRBJ1-6,TRBV10-3,TGTGCCATCAGTGAAGTGGCGCGAAATTCACCCCTCCACTTT,CAISEVARNSPLHF
NA,NA,TRBJ1-5,TRBV6-5,TGTGCCAGCAGTTACTCGGATCCGGGGCAGAATCAGCCCCAGCATTTT,CASSYSDPGQNQPQHF
NA,NA,TRBJ2-1,TRBV20-1,TGCAGTGCAGGGACGGGGCAGTTCTTC,CSAGTGQFF
few,NA,TRBJ1-3,TRBV3-1,TGTGCCAGCAGCCTCTCCGGGGGACCCGGAGACACCATATATTTT,CASSLSGGPGDTIYF